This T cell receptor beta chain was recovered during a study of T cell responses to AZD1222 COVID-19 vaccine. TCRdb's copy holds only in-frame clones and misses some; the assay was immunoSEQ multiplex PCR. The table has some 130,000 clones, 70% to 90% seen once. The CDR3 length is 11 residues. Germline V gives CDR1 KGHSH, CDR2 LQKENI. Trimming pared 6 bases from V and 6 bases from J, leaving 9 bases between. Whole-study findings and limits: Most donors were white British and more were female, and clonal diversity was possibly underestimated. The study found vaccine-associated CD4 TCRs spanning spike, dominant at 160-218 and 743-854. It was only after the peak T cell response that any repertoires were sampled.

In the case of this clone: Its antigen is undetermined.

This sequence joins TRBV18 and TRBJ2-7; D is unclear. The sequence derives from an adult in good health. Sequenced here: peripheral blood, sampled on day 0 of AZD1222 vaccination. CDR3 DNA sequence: TGTGCCAGCTCCCCCTCAGGCGAGCAGTACTTC. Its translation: CASSPSGEQYF. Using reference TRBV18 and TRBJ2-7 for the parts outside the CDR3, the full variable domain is NAGVMQNPRHLVRRRGQEARLRCSPMKGHSHVYWYRQLPEEGLKFMVYLQKENIIDESGMPKERFSAEFPKEGPSILRIQQVVRGDSAAYFCASSPSGEQYFGPGTRLTVT.